This entry describes one T cell receptor beta chain. This specimen comes from a study of spatial heterogeneity in lung cancer. The wider study: In the raw reads, each unique TCR and UMI combination was present more than ten times on average.

The presence of a unique molecular identifier marked each TCR cDNA molecule. MiXCR, run by TCRdb on the 5' RACE reads, gives a single entry per CDR3 protein. The sample lists 85,000 to 100,000 distinct CDR3 sequences, 12% seen once, with approximately 39% in the top ten. CDR3 length: 12 residues. Germline V lookup: CDR1 SEHNR, CDR2 FQNEAQ (reference sequence). The V end lost 5 bases, the J end lost 8 bases, and 10 bases lay between the germline ends. Time point in this sample: sample taken at primary tumor resection. The donors were about 72 patients with non-small cell lung cancer that was early-stage and untreated. Frozen PBMC, nontumor lung or tumor provided whole RNA, which was sequenced unsorted.

The chain uses TRBV7-9 and TRBJ2-1, with D tentatively TRBD1 or TRBD2 (5 bases each). This sequence was found in a male donor with early-stage non-small cell lung cancer. Sequencing used PBMCs, obtained at surgery. Here the CDR3 reads CASSRDLYEQFF. The CDR3 nucleotides read TGTGCCAGCAGCCGGGACCTCTATGAGCAGTTCTTC. The full variable domain, its missing parts supplied by reference TRBV7-9 and TRBJ2-1, is DTGVSQNPRHKITKRGQNVTFRCDPISEHNRLYWYRQTLGQGPEFLTYFQNEAQLEKSRLLSDRFSAERPKGSFSTLEIQRTEQGDSAMYLCASSRDLYEQFFGPGTRLTVL.